This TCR beta chain was sequenced for a study of blood T cell repertoires in COVID-19. The overall study: In each case, the material was cDNA or gDNA derived from T cells, B-cell-depleted T cells, or PBMCs.

Authors' analysis steps: Reference gene primer amplification gave nucleated cell count estimates. Here immunoSEQ multiplex PCR was the method, and the copy in TCRdb shows in-frame clones only, minus some. V and J calls plus clone size are reproduced from that table; the DNA served to infer D and trimming. Of about 190,000 clones in the sample, about 80% were seen once. This clone showed up just once. After removal of 0 bases from V and 3 bases from J, the junction contained 5 bases not matched to a gene. The CDR3 runs 17 residues. Germline CDR1 reads SGHDT; CDR2 reads YYEEEE. The receptor's source is a man in his 60s with acute or convalescent COVID-19. V and J are TRBV5-6 and TRBJ2-2, with 10 positions matching TRBD1. Sequencing input: peripheral blood. CDR3: CASSLGRQGAYTGELFF. The DNA for the CDR3 is TGTGCCAGCAGCTTGGGGAGACAGGGGGCTTACACCGGGGAGCTGTTTTTT.